The 10 T cell receptor beta chains reported below all come from one sample, sequenced in a study of blood T cells in healthy people across ages. With a J-beta primer mix and a sample-barcoded 5' primer, a second PCR ran roughly 6 to 11 cycles. TCRdb called the 5' RACE reads again in MiXCR, with one record for every CDR3 protein. Of 780,000 or so distinct CDR3 sequences in the sample, less than 70% were seen once. The sequenced material came from blood. These receptors were taken from a man older than 75 in good health.

J is TRBJ2-1 and V is TRBV24-1, with D perhaps TRBD1 or TRBD2 (6 bases each). The V and J ends lost 4 bases and 2 bases respectively, with 17 bases between them. The CDR3 sequence is 17 residues long. Germline values: CDR1 KGHDR, CDR2 SFDVKD. The CDR3 region has the DNA TGTGCCACCAGTGACCCAAGGGGGGTAAGCCCCTACAATGAGCAGTTCTTC. It encodes CATSDPRGVSPYNEQFF.

This chain uses TRBV6-5 with TRBJ2-4; 11 bases agree with TRBD2. The CDR3 is 16 residues long. J was trimmed by 2 bases and V by 5 bases; bases with no gene match: 5. CDR1 and CDR2 (germline): MNHEY, SVGAGI. This chain's CDR3 is CASSRPSGRSKNIQYF. CDR3 DNA sequence: TGTGCCAGCAGTCGCCCTAGCGGGAGGTCCAAAAACATTCAGTACTTC.

The chain recombines TRBV12-3 or TRBV12-4 with TRBJ2-1; D is possibly TRBD2 (6 bases). The CDR3 contains 12 residues. The V end was cut by 7 bases, the J end by 5 bases, with 9 bases between. The CDR3 nucleotides read TGTGCCAGCACTAGGACTAACAATGAGCAGTTCTTC. Translated: CASTRTNNEQFF.

The CDR3 region is CASSLTADYNEQFF. The CDR3 region has the DNA TGTGCCAGCAGCTTAACCGCAGACTACAATGAGCAGTTCTTC. V and J are TRBV7-2 and TRBJ2-1; D not resolved. The CDR3 contains 14 residues. V gave up 2 bases and J gave up 3 bases, with 8 bases separating them. Germline values: CDR1 SGHTA, CDR2 FQGNSA.

The genes are TRBV11-3 and TRBJ2-1, with D possibly being TRBD1 (6 bases). CDR1 is SGHNT, CDR2 YENEEA, per germline. The CDR3 contains 16 residues. Deletions cut 5 bases from V and 5 bases from J, with 19 bases between. Written as DNA, the CDR3 is TGTGCCAGCAGCCTAGGTGTCAGGGGTGGGGACAATGAGCAGTTCTTC. It is translated as CASSLGVRGGDNEQFF.

The chain uses TRBV6-2 or TRBV6-3 and TRBJ1-1; possibly TRBD1 for D (6 bases). V was trimmed by 6 bases and J by 0 bases, leaving 17 bases between them. Per the germline V gene, CDR1 is MNHEY and CDR2 is SVGEGT. The CDR3 is 16 residues long. DNA of the CDR3: TGTGCCAGCAGCCACCCTTGGGGGCAGATGAACACTGAAGCTTTCTTT. Translating it yields CASSHPWGQMNTEAFF.

The genes are TRBV28 and TRBJ1-1; 10 bases line up with TRBD1. The germline gives CDR1 MDHEN, CDR2 SYDVKM. The CDR3 length is 12 residues. The V segment lost 6 bases and the J segment 8 bases; nucleotides outside the gene matches: 3. The CDR3 coding sequence is TGTGCCAGCAGACTGACAGGGGGCGAAGCTTTCTTT. Translated: CASRLTGGEAFF.

In regard to this clonotype: An end of the junction differs from the germline gene, which may be a read error. The chain recombines TRBV5-1 with TRBJ2-4, with 7 bases matching TRBD2. The J call is doubtful: the DNA matches TRBJ2-7 better. There are 14 residues in the CDR3. Germline lookup yields CDR1 SGHRS and CDR2 YFSETQ. The CDR3 protein is CVSSLTSSRYEQYF. CDR3 DNA sequence: TGCGTCAGCAGCTTGACTAGCTCCCGCTACGAGCAGTACTTC.

V gene TRBV25-1 combines with J gene TRBJ2-7, with D maybe TRBD2 (6 bases). Germline assignment: CDR1 MGHDK and CDR2 SYGVNS. Trimming took off 4 bases at V and 0 bases at J, with 16 bases between the two ends. The CDR3 length is 16 residues. The CDR3 nucleotides are TGTGCCAGCAGTGGCTGGGGGGTGAGGGGCTCCTACGAGCAGTACTTC. Amino acids: CASSGWGVRGSYEQYF.

The V call is TRBV6-1, the J call TRBJ2-7; possible D gene TRBD1, 7 bases. The ends were cut back, 3 bases at V and 1 base at J, with 13 bases in the middle. This CDR3 contains 15 residues. Germline-derived CDR1 and CDR2 are MNHNS and SASEGT. This chain's CDR3 is CASSETPGGSYEQYF. Here the CDR3 DNA reads TGTGCCAGCAGTGAGACCCCAGGGGGGTCCTACGAGCAGTACTTC.